This T cell receptor beta chain was recovered during a study of neurological immune-mediated disorders. In this sample, this clonotype turned up many times. TCRdb redid the calling of the 5' RACE reads with MiXCR, one entry per CDR3 protein. The table records tens of thousands of distinct CDR3 sequences, around 10% of them present only once. Approximately 1 million sorted CD4+ or CD8+ T cells made each library. V was shortened by 0 bases and J by 9 bases, with 10 bases between the two germline ends. Germline CDR1 reads SGHRS; CDR2 reads YFSETQ. The length of the CDR3 is 13 residues. The chain links TRBV5-1 to TRBJ2-1; D is ambiguous. The sample comprised CD4+ T cells from blood. The source is a young woman with HTLV-1-associated myelopathy (HAM/TSP). This chain's CDR3 is CASSLEVQTEQFF. As DNA, the CDR3 is TGCGCCAGCAGCTTGGAGGTGCAGACTGAGCAGTTCTTC.